These T cell receptor beta chains were read from a single sample in a study of blood T cell repertoires in COVID-19. Profiled with immunoSEQ multiplex PCR; TCRdb holds only in-frame clones, not every one. The table has about 140,000 clones, almost 85% seen once. The material sequenced was PBMCs or T cells enriched from blood (not recorded which). These receptors were collected from a woman in her 50s with acute COVID-19. Both conserved end residues are part of each CDR3. The order of the fields is clone size, D gene, J gene, V gene, CDR3 DNA, CDR3 protein. D genes are given only for firm matches. Where a row states a size, it is once, few, many or the class of an expanded clone; other rows omit it.

NA	NA	TRBJ2-4	TRBV24-1	TGTGCCACCAGTGGAGGGACTCTGGGGGACATTCAGTACTTC	CATSGGTLGDIQYF
NA	NA	TRBJ2-5	TRBV10-3	TGTGCCATCAGTGAGGGACTGCTTCGGGCCCAGTACTTC	CAISEGLLRAQYF
NA	TRBD1	TRBJ2-4	TRBV30	TGTGCCTGGAACGGACAGGCAGAGGGCATTCAGTACTTC	CAWNGQAEGIQYF
once	TRBD1	TRBJ2-5	TRBV19	TGTGCCAGTAGTATAGATGGCAGGGGGCAGACCCAGTACTTC	CASSIDGRGQTQYF
NA	NA	TRBJ1-4	TRBV7-9	TGTGCCAGCAGCCTGCCTGGGGGGTTAGGTGAAAAACTGTTTTTT	CASSLPGGLGEKLFF
NA	NA	TRBJ2-5	TRBV6-5	TGTGCCAGCAGTTACGGTCACAGGCAAGAGACCCAGTACTTC	CASSYGHRQETQYF
NA	TRBD2	TRBJ2-1	TRBV6-4	TGTGCCAGCAGTGAGACTAGCGGGACTTCCAATGAGCAGTTCTTC	CASSETSGTSNEQFF
NA	NA	TRBJ1-3	TRBV4-2	TGTGCCAGCAGCCAAGACGCGGGAGGCCGGGGAAACACCATATATTTT	CASSQDAGGRGNTIYF
NA	NA	TRBJ1-1	TRBV5-4	TGTGCCAGCAGCTTTGGCGGGGCGTTGAACACTGAAGCTTTCTTT	CASSFGGALNTEAFF
NA	NA	TRBJ1-1	TRBV11-1	TGTGCCAGCAGCTCCGGGTTGGTGGGCACTGAAGCTTTCTTT	CASSSGLVGTEAFF
NA	NA	TRBJ1-2	TRBV3-1/TRBV3-2	TGTGCCAGCAGCCAAGGGGGGGGATCTCGCTATGGCTACACCTTC	CASSQGGGSRYGYTF
NA	TRBD2	TRBJ2-3	TRBV10-2	TGCGCCAGCAGTGCCCTACTAGCGCCTAGCACAGATACGCAGTATTTT	CASSALLAPSTDTQYF
once	TRBD1	TRBJ2-1	TRBV5-1	TGCGCCAGCAGCTTGGCCGTACAGGGGGCGGGCGATGAGCAGTTCTTC	CASSLAVQGAGDEQFF
NA	TRBD1	TRBJ1-2	TRBV3-1/TRBV3-2	TGTGCCAGCAGCCGTGGGACAGGGGGCCAGTCTGGCTACACCTTC	CASSRGTGGQSGYTF
NA	NA	TRBJ2-3	TRBV2	TGTGCCAGCAGGAGGGGTAGCGGACTAGATACGCAGTATTTT	CASRRGSGLDTQYF
once	NA	TRBJ1-2	TRBV7-9	TGTGCCAGCAGCCCGGGAAGCGACCCTGGAGGCTACACCTTC	CASSPGSDPGGYTF
NA	TRBD1	TRBJ1-2	TRBV2	TGTGCCAGCAAGGGGACAGGGGGCGCCTATGGCTACACCTTC	CASKGTGGAYGYTF
NA	NA	TRBJ1-2	TRBV2	TGTGCCAGCGGATACCAGGGTAACTATGGCTACACCTTC	CASGYQGNYGYTF
once	TRBD1	TRBJ1-1	TRBV7-9	TGTGCCAGCAGCCGACAGGGGACCTTTGCTTTCTTT	CASSRQGTFAFF
NA	TRBD2	TRBJ2-2	TRBV7-9	TGTGCCAACGACCCCCCGGTGACTAGCGGGAGTTGGGACACCGGGGAGCTGTTTTTT	CANDPPVTSGSWDTGELFF
NA	TRBD2	TRBJ2-1	TRBV4-1	TGCGCCAGCAGCCATGGACTAGCGGGATTATACAATGAGCAGTTCTTC	CASSHGLAGLYNEQFF
NA	TRBD1	TRBJ2-5	TRBV11-2	TGTGCCAGCAGCTTAGCGGGGGACAGGGTGGAGACCCAGTACTTC	CASSLAGDRVETQYF
NA	NA	TRBJ1-2	TRBV19	TGTGCCAGTAGTCCCCAGACAGATAACTATGGCTACACCTTC	CASSPQTDNYGYTF
NA	NA	TRBJ1-2	TRBV28	TGTGCCAGTACCTGGGGGGGAGGCTATGGCTACACCTTC	CASTWGGGYGYTF
few	NA	TRBJ1-2	TRBV19	TGTGCCAGTAGGCCGCCAGGGGTTAACTATGGCTACACCTTC	CASRPPGVNYGYTF
NA	NA	TRBJ2-5	TRBV5-1	TGCGCCAGCAGCTCCCCGGCAGGGGCGGGTGAGACCCAGTACTTC	CASSSPAGAGETQYF
NA	TRBD1	TRBJ1-3	TRBV18	TGTGCCAGCTCATCGCAGACAGGGCGCGGAAACACCATATATTTT	CASSSQTGRGNTIYF
NA	TRBD1	TRBJ2-7	TRBV2	TGTGCCAGCAGGAGCCAGGGGGCAGGCTACGAGCAGTACTTC	CASRSQGAGYEQYF
NA	TRBD2	TRBJ2-2	TRBV4-1	TGCGCCAGCAGCCAAGAAACGGGACTAGCGGACACCGGGGAGCTGTTTTTT	CASSQETGLADTGELFF
NA	TRBD1	TRBJ2-1	TRBV5-4	TGTGCCAGCAGCTCACAGGGGGCCCGGCGCGGGAGAGGATACAATGAGCAGTTCTTC	CASSSQGARRGRGYNEQFF
NA	TRBD1	TRBJ2-2	TRBV5-1	TGCGCCAGCAGCTCCACAGGGGAATGGGCCGGGGAGCTGTTTTTT	CASSSTGEWAGELFF
NA	TRBD1	TRBJ1-6	TRBV7-2	TGTGCCAGCAGCTTAGGATCGGGGACAGGGCTTGCTTCACCCCTCCACTTT	CASSLGSGTGLASPLHF
NA	NA	TRBJ1-5	TRBV4-1	TGCGCCAGCAGCCAAGATGCCAGGGGAAGCAATCAGCCCCAGCATTTT	CASSQDARGSNQPQHF
few	NA	TRBJ1-2	TRBV7-3	TGTGCCAGCAGCCTAGACAGTAACTATGGCTACACCTTC	CASSLDSNYGYTF
NA	NA	TRBJ2-7	TRBV18	TGTGCCAGCTCACCACCGCCCGGGGTCACCTACGAGCAGTACTTC	CASSPPPGVTYEQYF
NA	NA	TRBJ2-6	TRBV3-1/TRBV3-2	TGTGCCAGCAGCCAAGACCCCCCCGGGACTGGGGCCAACGTCCTGACTTTC	CASSQDPPGTGANVLTF
few	TRBD2	TRBJ2-7	TRBV6-2/TRBV6-3	TGTGCCAGCAGTTACCCCCTCGGGCGGGAGTCCTACGAGCAGTACTTC	CASSYPLGRESYEQYF
NA	NA	TRBJ2-7	TRBV9	TGTGCCAGCAGCGTTGGAATGGAAGTGGCGGGCGAGCAGTACTTC	CASSVGMEVAGEQYF
NA	TRBD2	TRBJ2-1	TRBV7-6	TGTGCCAGCAGCCCGGGAGGGAGCTCCTACAATGAGCAGTTCTTC	CASSPGGSSYNEQFF
NA	NA	TRBJ1-1	TRBV5-1	TGCGCCAGCAGCTTGTCGGAGTCAGGCGGGTCTGCTTTCTTT	CASSLSESGGSAFF
NA	NA	TRBJ2-3	TRBV24-1	TGTGCCACCAGTGATTATGCCAGGTCTGGAACAGATACGCAGTATTTT	CATSDYARSGTDTQYF
NA	TRBD2	TRBJ2-3	TRBV7-3	TGTGCCAGCAGCTTAAAAAGTCTAGCGGGAGGAAGCACAGATACGCAGTATTTT	CASSLKSLAGGSTDTQYF
NA	NA	TRBJ1-2	TRBV2	TGTGCCAGCATGAGCCCCGGGGGGAGCTATGGCTACACCTTC	CASMSPGGSYGYTF
once	NA	TRBJ2-1	TRBV18	TGTGCCAGCTCACACCACGGGAGCTCCTACAATGAGCAGTTCTTC	CASSHHGSSYNEQFF
NA	NA	TRBJ1-5	TRBV28	TGTGCCAGCAGTTTCGGGGGGGAGCCCCAGCATTTT	CASSFGGEPQHF
NA	NA	TRBJ1-1	TRBV28	TGTGCCAGCAGTTTGCAGGGTAGGATGAACACTGAAGCTTTCTTT	CASSLQGRMNTEAFF